This TCR beta chain was retrieved from a study of breast tumors, draining lymph nodes, adjacent tissues. Findings and caveats of the study: The data were judged consistent with most tumor T cells coming from lymph node and expanding in tumor.

Breast cancer patients provided tissue from their axillary draining lymph nodes. Many counts were recorded for this clonotype. Its antigen is unidentified. TCRdb processed the multiplex PCR reads anew with MiXCR; each CDR3 protein has one entry. The table lists 75,000 to 100,000 distinct CDR3 sequences, approximately 19% of them singletons. Germline lookup yields CDR1 SGHVS and CDR2 FNYEAQ. With 1 base removed from V and 7 bases from J, the gap between germline ends came to 14 bases. This CDR3 contains 14 residues. The sample consisted of axillary lymph node tissue. The receptor was isolated from a female donor with breast cancer. Some clones in this sample may be carry-over from other donors' samples. The V and J genes are TRBV7-6 and TRBJ2-7; D remains ambiguous. The chain's CDR3 is CASSLDSLGVEQYF. CDR3 bases: TGTGCCAGCAGCTTAGATTCCCTTGGAGTTGAGCAGTACTTC.